A selection of T cell receptor beta chains follows, all from one sample in a study of T cell changes during pregnancy in multiple sclerosis. Assay used: immunoSEQ multiplex PCR; TCRdb lists only in-frame clones, some missing. Here the sample spans approximately 84,000 clones, 94% being singletons. The sample here was peripheral blood, taken in the third trimester of pregnancy. The receptors here all came from a female donor with multiple sclerosis, enrolled in a pregnancy study. Each CDR3 is given with its conserved first and last residue. Each record gives: clone size, V gene, J gene, D gene, CDR3 protein, CDR3 DNA. A D gene is named only where the DNA matches it firmly. Clone size is given for some rows only: seen once, a few or many times, or a class if the clone is expanded.

>.|TRBV19|TRBJ2-1|TRBD2
CASSDISGGAMNEQFF
TGTGCCAGTAGTGATATTAGCGGGGGGGCCATGAATGAGCAGTTCTTC
>.|TRBV11-2|TRBJ1-1|TRBD1
CASSYRGLMNTEAFF
TGTGCCAGCAGCTACAGGGGGCTAATGAACACTGAAGCTTTCTTT
>.|TRBV6-4|TRBJ1-1|.
CASRKGQNTEAFF
TGTGCCAGCAGGAAGGGGCAGAACACTGAAGCTTTCTTT
>.|TRBV19|TRBJ2-1|TRBD2
CASTRAGVNEQFF
TGTGCCAGTACGCGAGCGGGGGTGAATGAGCAGTTCTTC
>.|TRBV2|TRBJ1-2|.
CASSEEGANYGYTF
TGTGCCAGCAGTGAAGAAGGGGCTAACTATGGCTACACCTTC
>.|TRBV2|TRBJ1-6|.
CASAGGVRANSPLHF
TGTGCCAGCGCCGGGGGGGTGCGGGCTAATTCACCCCTCCACTTT
>.|TRBV19|TRBJ1-4|.
CASSIWLAPPRKLFF
TGTGCCAGTAGTATATGGCTGGCTCCCCCGAGGAAACTGTTTTTT
>once|TRBV15|TRBJ1-5|.
CATSRVRDSNQPQHF
TGTGCCACCAGCAGAGTCAGGGATAGCAATCAGCCCCAGCATTTT
>.|TRBV2|TRBJ2-5|.
CASSEEFGGAETQYF
TGTGCCAGCAGTGAAGAATTTGGGGGCGCCGAGACCCAGTACTTC
>.|TRBV2|TRBJ1-1|.
CASSAGLLNTEAFF
TGTGCCAGCAGCGCGGGACTTTTGAACACTGAAGCTTTCTTT
>.|TRBV27|TRBJ2-1|TRBD1
CASSPGTGFLEQFF
TGTGCCAGCAGCCCCGGGACAGGGTTCCTTGAGCAGTTCTTC
>.|TRBV19|TRBJ1-2|.
CASTPGATYGYTF
TGTGCCAGTACCCCAGGGGCTACCTATGGCTACACCTTC
>.|TRBV19|TRBJ1-5|TRBD1
CAGARTGSNQPQHF
TGTGCCGGGGCCAGGACAGGGAGCAATCAGCCCCAGCATTTT
>.|TRBV18|TRBJ2-7|TRBD1
CASSRKGQTSYEQYF
TGTGCCAGCTCACGCAAGGGACAGACCTCCTACGAGCAGTACTTC
>.|TRBV19|TRBJ2-7|TRBD1
CASSIQGATYEQYF
TGTGCCAGTAGTATTCAGGGGGCCACCTACGAGCAGTACTTC
>.|TRBV10-3|TRBJ2-1|.
CAISEEQAGQFF
TGTGCCATCAGTGAAGAACAAGCGGGGCAGTTCTTC
>.|TRBV6-5|TRBJ2-3|TRBD2
CASSLGGGAVDTQYF
TGTGCCAGCAGTTTGGGCGGGGGGGCAGTAGATACGCAGTATTTT
>.|TRBV12-5|TRBJ2-3|TRBD2
CASGTTRTDTQYF
TGTGCTAGCGGGACTACCCGCACAGATACGCAGTATTTT
>.|TRBV11-2|TRBJ1-2|.
CASSKDRAAFYGYTF
TGTGCCAGCAGCAAGGACAGAGCAGCGTTCTATGGCTACACCTTC
>.|TRBV27|TRBJ2-2|TRBD2
CASRHRGLAGIKNTGELFF
TGTGCCAGCAGGCACCGGGGTCTAGCGGGGATAAAGAACACCGGGGAGCTGTTTTTT
>.|TRBV25-1|TRBJ1-2|.
CASSESTGGYTF
TGTGCCAGCAGTGAATCTACGGGTGGCTACACCTTC
>.|TRBV9|TRBJ2-5|TRBD2
CASSPRLAAQPETQYF
TGTGCCAGCAGCCCCCGACTAGCGGCCCAGCCAGAGACCCAGTACTTC
>.|TRBV9|TRBJ2-5|TRBD2
CASSDIAGAGTQYF
TGTGCCAGCAGCGACATAGCGGGGGCGGGGACCCAGTACTTC
>.|TRBV4-1|TRBJ2-1|.
CASSRHDRGGGNNEQFF
TGCGCCAGCAGCCGACACGACAGGGGCGGGGGAAACAATGAGCAGTTCTTC
>.|TRBV7-2|TRBJ2-7|TRBD1
CASSRFWTGGFSYEQYF
TGTGCCAGCAGCCGTTTCTGGACAGGGGGATTCTCCTACGAGCAGTACTTC
>.|TRBV18|TRBJ1-4|.
CASSPDGDEKLFF
TGTGCCAGCTCACCAGACGGGGATGAAAAACTGTTTTTT
>.|TRBV6-5|TRBJ1-6|.
CASSPGGPLHF
TGTGCCAGCAGTCCGGGGGGGCCCCTCCACTTT
>.|TRBV4-1|TRBJ2-3|.
CASSQLTFTPDTQYF
TGCGCCAGCAGCCAACTTACGTTTACTCCAGATACGCAGTATTTT
>.|TRBV5-1|TRBJ2-1|TRBD2
CASSGGLAGNEQFF
TGCGCCAGCAGCGGAGGACTAGCGGGGAATGAGCAGTTCTTC
>.|TRBV11-2|TRBJ1-4|TRBD1
CASSRGPGQGAGEKLFF
TGTGCCAGCAGCAGGGGCCCTGGACAGGGGGCGGGGGAAAAACTGTTTTTT
>.|TRBV5-5|TRBJ1-1|TRBD1
CASSPTGDHGAFF
TGTGCCAGCAGCCCGACAGGGGACCATGGAGCTTTCTTT
>.|TRBV5-1|TRBJ2-5|TRBD1
CASSTAGTAGTQYF
TGCGCCAGCAGCACGGCCGGGACAGCCGGGACCCAGTACTTC
>.|TRBV5-4|TRBJ2-3|.
CASSPPSGNTDTQYF
TGTGCCAGCAGCCCCCCCAGCGGAAACACAGATACGCAGTATTTT
>.|TRBV30|TRBJ2-5|TRBD1
CAWSPLTGGLETQYF
TGTGCCTGGAGCCCCTTGACAGGGGGCCTGGAGACCCAGTACTTC
>.|TRBV5-1|TRBJ2-2|TRBD1
CASSLEGQSAGELFF
TGCGCCAGCAGCTTGGAGGGACAGTCGGCAGGGGAGCTGTTTTTT
>once|TRBV18|TRBJ2-1|TRBD1
CASSPGQSSYNEQFF
TGTGCCAGCTCACCGGGACAGAGCTCCTACAATGAGCAGTTCTTC
>.|TRBV5-4|TRBJ2-1|TRBD1
CASSSRTGKGNEQFF
TGTGCCAGCAGCTCGAGGACAGGGAAGGGCAATGAGCAGTTCTTC
>.|TRBV5-1|TRBJ2-3|TRBD2
CASSLAGKRTDTQYF
TGCGCCAGCAGCTTAGCGGGGAAAAGGACAGATACGCAGTATTTT
>.|TRBV2|TRBJ1-2|TRBD1
CASSYGTGGLNF
TGTGCCAGCAGCTACGGGACAGGGGGACTAAACTTC
>.|TRBV7-2|TRBJ2-7|.
CASSLAGGPKWYEQYF
TGTGCCAGCAGCTTAGCGGGGGGGCCGAAATGGTACGAGCAGTACTTC
>.|TRBV27|TRBJ2-5|TRBD2
CASSFSGGALETQYF
TGTGCCAGCAGTTTCAGCGGGGGGGCTTTGGAGACCCAGTACTTC
>.|TRBV6-6|TRBJ1-1|.
CASSYYGGNTEAFF
TGTGCCAGCAGTTACTACGGGGGGAACACTGAAGCTTTCTTT
>.|TRBV13|TRBJ2-5|TRBD1
CASSPRGQGFLGTQYF
TGTGCCAGCAGCCCCCGCGGACAGGGTTTTCTGGGGACCCAGTACTTC
>.|TRBV27|TRBJ1-6|.
CASTIQSSYNSPLHF
TGTGCCAGCACTATACAGAGCTCCTATAATTCACCCCTCCACTTT
>.|TRBV19|TRBJ1-6|.
CASSIGGISSYNSPLHF
TGTGCCAGTAGTATTGGGGGGATAAGCTCCTATAATTCACCCCTCCACTTT
>.|TRBV5-8|TRBJ2-3|TRBD1
CASSPDRAATQYF
TGTGCCAGCAGTCCCGACAGGGCGGCTACGCAGTATTTT
>once|TRBV7-9|TRBJ1-1|TRBD1
CASSPLQGAGAEAFF
TGTGCCAGCAGCCCACTACAGGGGGCGGGGGCTGAAGCTTTCTTT
>.|TRBV27|TRBJ1-2|.
CASSLEGPVGGYTF
TGTGCCAGCAGTTTAGAGGGCCCCGTCGGAGGCTACACCTTC
>.|TRBV7-3|TRBJ1-1|TRBD1
CASSTTGLTEAFF
TGTGCCAGCAGTACGACAGGGTTGACTGAAGCTTTCTTT
>.|TRBV10-3|TRBJ2-2|.
CAISESGITGELFF
TGTGCCATCAGTGAATCAGGGATAACCGGGGAGCTGTTTTTT
>.|TRBV9|TRBJ2-1|.
CASSALSGKSYNEQFF
TGTGCCAGCAGCGCATTAAGCGGAAAATCCTACAATGAGCAGTTCTTC
>once|TRBV5-1|TRBJ2-2|.
CASSLGQNTGELFF
TGCGCCAGCAGCTTGGGGCAGAACACCGGGGAGCTGTTTTTT
>.|TRBV18|TRBJ2-5|.
CASSPFLAGTQETQYF
TGTGCCAGCTCACCATTCTTGGCAGGAACCCAAGAGACCCAGTACTTC
>.|TRBV7-4|TRBJ1-5|.
CASSLRLGNQPQHF
TGTGCCAGCAGCTTAAGACTGGGCAATCAGCCCCAGCATTTT
>few|TRBV5-6|TRBJ1-1|.
CASSTAGSTEAFF
TGTGCCAGCAGCACAGCTGGGAGCACTGAAGCTTTCTTT
>.|TRBV7-9|TRBJ1-2|TRBD1
CASSPGQGLDYGYTF
TGTGCCAGCAGCCCCGGACAGGGCCTGGACTATGGCTACACCTTC
>.|TRBV29-1|TRBJ1-4|TRBD1
CSAWTGGREKLFF
TGCAGCGCATGGACAGGGGGCCGGGAAAAACTGTTTTTT
>.|TRBV18|TRBJ1-2|.
CASSPPGGIPGAYGYTF
TGTGCCAGCTCACCACCGGGGGGTATACCCGGAGCATATGGCTACACCTTC